This paragraph covers one TCR beta chain sequence. Its antigen is not identified. The CDR3 covers 15 residues. V was cut by 2 bases and J by 4 bases, with 14 bases left in between. Per the germline V gene, CDR1 is SNHLY and CDR2 is FYNNEI. The data stem from a study of CD8+CD57+ T cells in acquired aplastic anemia. Study details: Sorted CD4+ and CD8+ cells yielded DNA averaging around 3.2 ug. Overall study findings and caveats: Between patients and controls, around 31 CD8+ CDR3 sequences were found in common.

TCR beta VDJ and CDR3 profiles were obtained from a genomic DNA template. TCRdb redid the calling of the reads with MiXCR, one entry per CDR3 protein. Of 300,000 or so distinct CDR3 sequences in the sample, approximately 57% were seen once. Sequencing was carried out using sorted CD4+, CD8+, or CD8+CD57+ T cells (not recorded which) from PBMCs. The chain is built from TRBV2 and TRBJ1-2; possibly TRBD1 for D (5 bases). The TCR was taken from a human donor with severe aplastic anemia or a healthy control (not recorded which). CDR3 DNA sequence: TGTGCCAGCAGTGAACAATCGGACATGCTCTATGGCTACACCTTC. This sequence encodes CASSEQSDMLYGYTF.